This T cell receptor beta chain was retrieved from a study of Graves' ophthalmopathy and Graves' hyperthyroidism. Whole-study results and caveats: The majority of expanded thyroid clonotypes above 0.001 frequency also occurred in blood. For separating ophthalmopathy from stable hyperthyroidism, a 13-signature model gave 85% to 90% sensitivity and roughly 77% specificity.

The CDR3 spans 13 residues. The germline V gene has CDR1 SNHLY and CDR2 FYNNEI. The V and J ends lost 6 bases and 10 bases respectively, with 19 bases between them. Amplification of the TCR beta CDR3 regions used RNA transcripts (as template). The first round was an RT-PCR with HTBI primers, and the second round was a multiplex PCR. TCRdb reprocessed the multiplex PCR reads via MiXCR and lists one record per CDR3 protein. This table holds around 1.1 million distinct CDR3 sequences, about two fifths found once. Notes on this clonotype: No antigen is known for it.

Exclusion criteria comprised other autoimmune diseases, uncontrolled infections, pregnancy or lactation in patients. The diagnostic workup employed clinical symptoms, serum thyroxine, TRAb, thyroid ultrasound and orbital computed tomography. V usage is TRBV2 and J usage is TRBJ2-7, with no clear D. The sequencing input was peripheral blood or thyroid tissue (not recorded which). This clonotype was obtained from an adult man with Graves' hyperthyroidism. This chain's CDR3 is CASSLDLSYGQYF. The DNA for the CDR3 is TGTGCCAGCAGCTTGGACCTTTCCTACGGACAGTACTTC.